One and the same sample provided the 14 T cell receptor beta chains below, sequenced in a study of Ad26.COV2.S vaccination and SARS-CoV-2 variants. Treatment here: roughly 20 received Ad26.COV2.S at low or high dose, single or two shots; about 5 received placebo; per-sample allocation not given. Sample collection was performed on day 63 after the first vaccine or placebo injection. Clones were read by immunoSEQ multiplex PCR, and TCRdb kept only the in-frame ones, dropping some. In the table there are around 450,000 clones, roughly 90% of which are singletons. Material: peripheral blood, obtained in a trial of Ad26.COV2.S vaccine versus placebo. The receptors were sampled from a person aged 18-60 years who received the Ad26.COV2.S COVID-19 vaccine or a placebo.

The DNA for the CDR3 is TGTGCCAGAAGCGCACGGACAGACACCTATAATTCACCCCTCCACTTT. Translation: CARSARTDTYNSPLHF. The V and J genes are TRBV5-3 and TRBJ1-6, with a weak D call TRBD1 (6 bases). TRBV5-3 is known as an ORF, though its function is uncertain. V lost 4 bases and J 2 bases, leaving 13 bases between the germline ends. This CDR3 comprises 16 residues.

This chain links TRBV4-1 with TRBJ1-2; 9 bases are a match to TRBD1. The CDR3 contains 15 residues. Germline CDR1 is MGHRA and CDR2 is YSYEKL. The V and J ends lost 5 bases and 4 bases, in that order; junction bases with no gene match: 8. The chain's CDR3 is CASSFDRGEGYGYTF. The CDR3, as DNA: TGCGCCAGCAGCTTCGACAGGGGGGAAGGCTATGGCTACACCTTC.

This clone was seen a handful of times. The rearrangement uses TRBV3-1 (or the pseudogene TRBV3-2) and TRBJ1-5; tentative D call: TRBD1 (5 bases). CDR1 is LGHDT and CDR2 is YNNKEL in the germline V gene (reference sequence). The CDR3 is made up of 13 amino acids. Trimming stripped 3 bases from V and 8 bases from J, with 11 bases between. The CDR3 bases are TGTGCCAGCAGCCAGGGGCTGGGGGAGCCCCAGCATTTT. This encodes CASSQGLGEPQHF.

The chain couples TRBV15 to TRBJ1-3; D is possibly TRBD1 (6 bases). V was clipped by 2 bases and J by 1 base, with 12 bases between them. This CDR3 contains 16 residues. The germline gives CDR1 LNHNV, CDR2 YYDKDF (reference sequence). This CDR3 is CATSRSRTASGNTIYF. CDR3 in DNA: TGTGCCACCAGCAGATCGCGGACAGCTTCTGGAAACACCATATATTTT.

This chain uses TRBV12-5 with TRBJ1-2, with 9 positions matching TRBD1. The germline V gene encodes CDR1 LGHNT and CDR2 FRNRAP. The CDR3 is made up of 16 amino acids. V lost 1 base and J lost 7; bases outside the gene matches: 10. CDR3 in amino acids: CASGLETGQGVSGYTF. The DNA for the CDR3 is TGTGCTAGTGGTTTGGAGACGGGACAGGGTGTCTCTGGCTACACCTTC.

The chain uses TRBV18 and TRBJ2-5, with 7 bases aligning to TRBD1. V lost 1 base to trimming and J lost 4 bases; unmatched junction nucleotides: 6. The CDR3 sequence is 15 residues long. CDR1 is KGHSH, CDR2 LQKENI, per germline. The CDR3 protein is CASSPQRRGPETQYF. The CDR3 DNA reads TGTGCCAGCTCACCACAGCGAAGGGGGCCAGAGACCCAGTACTTC.

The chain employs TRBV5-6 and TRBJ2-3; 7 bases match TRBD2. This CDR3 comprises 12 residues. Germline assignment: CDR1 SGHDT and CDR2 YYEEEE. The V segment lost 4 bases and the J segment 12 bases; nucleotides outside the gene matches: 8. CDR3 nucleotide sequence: TGTGCCAGCAGCCCCGGGACTACAACACAGTATTTT. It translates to CASSPGTTTQYF.

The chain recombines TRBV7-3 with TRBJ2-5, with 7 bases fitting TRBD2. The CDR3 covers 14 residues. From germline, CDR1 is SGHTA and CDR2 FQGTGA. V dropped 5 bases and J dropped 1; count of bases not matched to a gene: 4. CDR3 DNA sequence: TGTGCCAGCAGCGAGAGCGGGGTCCAAGAGACCCAGTACTTC. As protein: CASSESGVQETQYF.

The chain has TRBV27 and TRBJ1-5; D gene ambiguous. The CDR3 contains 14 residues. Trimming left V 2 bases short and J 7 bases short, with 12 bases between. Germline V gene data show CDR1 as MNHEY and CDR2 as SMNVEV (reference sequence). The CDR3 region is CASSLGSEYQPQHF. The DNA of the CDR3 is TGTGCCAGCAGTTTAGGGAGTGAGTACCAGCCCCAGCATTTT.

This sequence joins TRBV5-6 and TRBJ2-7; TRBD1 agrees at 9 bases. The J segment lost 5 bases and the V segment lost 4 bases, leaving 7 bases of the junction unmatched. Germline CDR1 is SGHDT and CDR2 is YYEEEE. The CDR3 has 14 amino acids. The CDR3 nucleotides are TGTGCCAGCAGCGTGGGACAGGGTATCGACGAGCAGTACTTC. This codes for CASSVGQGIDEQYF.

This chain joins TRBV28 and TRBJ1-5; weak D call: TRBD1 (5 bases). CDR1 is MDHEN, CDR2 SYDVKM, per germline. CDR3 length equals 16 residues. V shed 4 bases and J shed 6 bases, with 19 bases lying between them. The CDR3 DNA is TGTGCCAGCAGTTCAACCGGAACCCGGGGCGGTCAGCCCCAGCATTTT. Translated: CASSSTGTRGGQPQHF.

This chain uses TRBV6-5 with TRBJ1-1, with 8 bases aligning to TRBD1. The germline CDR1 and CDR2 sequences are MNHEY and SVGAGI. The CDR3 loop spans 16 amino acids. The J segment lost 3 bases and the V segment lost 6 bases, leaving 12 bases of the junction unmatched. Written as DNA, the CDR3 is TGTGCCAGCAGATACATCCCAGGGGGCGCGTACACTGAAGCTTTCTTT. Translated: CASRYIPGGAYTEAFF.

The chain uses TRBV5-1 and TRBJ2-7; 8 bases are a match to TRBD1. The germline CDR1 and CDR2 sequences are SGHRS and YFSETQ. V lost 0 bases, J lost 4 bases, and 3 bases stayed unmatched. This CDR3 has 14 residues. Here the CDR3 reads CASSLDRGRYEQYF. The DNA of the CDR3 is TGCGCCAGCAGCTTGGACAGGGGGAGGTACGAGCAGTACTTC.

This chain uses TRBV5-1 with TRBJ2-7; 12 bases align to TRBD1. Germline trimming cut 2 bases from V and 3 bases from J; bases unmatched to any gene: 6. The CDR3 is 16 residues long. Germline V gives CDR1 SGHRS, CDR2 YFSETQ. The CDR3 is CASSLPGTGGIYEQYF. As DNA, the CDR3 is TGCGCCAGCAGCTTACCCGGGACAGGGGGCATCTACGAGCAGTACTTC.